What follows describes a single T cell receptor (beta chain). This sample was included in a study of blood T cell repertoires in COVID-19. Background on the study: The United States, Italy and Spain were the sources of the acute and convalescent COVID-19 samples.

In the authors' workflow: Cell counts per sample came from amplifying reference gene primers. Sequencing was performed with immunoSEQ multiplex PCR; in TCRdb, only in-frame clones are kept and a portion is missing. The V and J calls and the clone size are those of that table, but D and trimming were determined from the DNA. This sample has 140,000 to 150,000 clones, with around 90% found just once. CDR1 and CDR2 from the germline V gene are SGHKS and YYEKEE (reference sequence). There are 16 residues in the CDR3. Trimming took off 4 bases at V and 5 bases at J, with 22 bases between the two ends. The material sequenced was peripheral blood. The chain uses TRBV5-5 and TRBJ2-7; D is perhaps TRBD1 (8 bases). The source of this sequence is a woman between 50 and 59 years old with acute or convalescent COVID-19. The CDR3: CASSPRDGQGGHEQYF. CDR3 DNA sequence: TGTGCCAGCAGCCCGAGGGATGGACAGGGAGGGCACGAGCAGTACTTC.